This T cell receptor beta chain was recovered during a study of T cell responses to AZD1222 COVID-19 vaccine. Study at large: Second-dose intervals of approximately 4 or approximately 12 weeks were pooled. General study points: CD4 TCRs associated with vaccination spanned spike, dominating at 160-218 and 743-854.

The CDR3 extends over 11 amino acids. Trimming took 4 bases from V and 8 from J, leaving 8 bases between them. Germline values: CDR1 ENHRY, CDR2 SYGVKD. Comments on this clone: No antigen is known for it.

Assay: immunoSEQ multiplex PCR; the TCRdb copy retains only in-frame clones and omits some. Of 75,000 to 90,000 clones in the sample, around four fifths were seen once. The gene calls are TRBV10-3 and TRBJ1-2; D is unclear. Here the sequenced sample was peripheral blood, taken on day 0 of AZD1222 vaccination. The source of this sequence is an adult in good health. The CDR3 loop is CAISAEVGYTF. The CDR3 coding sequence is TGTGCCATCAGTGCCGAGGTCGGCTACACCTTC.